The next 9 T cell receptor beta chains were all read from a single sample in a study of immune cell composition in non-small cell lung cancer. The method was immunoSEQ multiplex PCR; TCRdb's version includes in-frame clones alone and lacks a portion of them. The sample has about 1,500 clones; around 66% are singletons. The sample consisted of lung tumor tissue. These receptors were taken from a human donor with non-small cell lung cancer.

This chain joins TRBV18 and TRBJ1-5; D might be TRBD1 (5 bases). This CDR3 comprises 15 residues. Germline CDR1 reads KGHSH; CDR2 reads LQKENI. V was shortened by 3 bases and J by 8 bases, with 17 bases between the two germline ends. CDR3 DNA sequence: TGTGCCAGCTCACCCCGGGGGGGTCCTAGCGAGCCCCAGCATTTT. This sequence encodes CASSPRGGPSEPQHF.

The chain combines TRBV21-1 with TRBJ2-1; the table's D call, TRBD2, was not checked against the DNA. TRBV21-1 is given as a pseudogene. The CDR3 length is 15 residues. CDR3 coding DNA: TGTGCCAGCAGCAAAGTGCAGCGGGAGTGCAATGAGCAGTTCTTC. This gives the protein CASSKVQRECNEQFF.

This clone has only a few counts. The rearrangement joins TRBV7-6 to TRBJ1-5, with D uncertain. The germline V and J ends were trimmed by 5 bases and 3 bases, with 5 bases remaining between them. CDR3 length: 12 residues. Per the germline V gene, CDR1 is SGHVS and CDR2 is FNYEAQ. DNA of the CDR3: TGTGCCAGCAGCCCTTACAATCAGCCCCAGCATTTT. Amino acid sequence: CASSPYNQPQHF.

The rearrangement uses TRBV10-3 and TRBJ2-1, with D unresolved. Looked up from germline, CDR1 is ENHRY and CDR2 is SYGVKD. There are 13 residues in the CDR3. Trimming removed 2 bases at V and 2 bases at J, with 4 bases between. The CDR3 nucleotides read TGTGCCATCAGTGAGACTGCCTACAATGAGCAGTTCTTC. Its translation: CAISETAYNEQFF.

The rearrangement joins TRBV28 to TRBJ1-2; D remains unclear. Looked up from germline, CDR1 is MDHEN and CDR2 is SYDVKM. The ends were cut back, 2 bases at V and 6 bases at J, with 7 bases in the middle. CDR3 size: 12 residues. The CDR3 nucleotides are TGTGCCAGCAGTTTAGGGCCGCATGGCTACACCTTC. Amino acid sequence: CASSLGPHGYTF.

Of note for this clone: Other nucleotide sequences from this sample produce the same CDR3. The gene calls are TRBV5-1 and TRBJ2-7, with D uncertain. This CDR3 spans 14 amino acids. The germline V and J ends were trimmed by 1 base and 0 bases, with 8 bases remaining between them. The germline V gene has CDR1 SGHRS and CDR2 YFSETQ. The CDR3 loop reads CASSLPASSYEQYF. In DNA, the CDR3 is TGCGCCAGCAGCTTGCCAGCGTCCTCCTACGAGCAGTACTTC. The entire variable domain, with the rest obtained from reference TRBV5-1 and TRBJ2-7, is as follows: KAGVTQTPRYLIKTRGQQVTLSCSPISGHRSVSWYQQTPGQGLQFLFEYFSETQRNKGNFPGRFSGRQFSNSRSEMNVSTLELGDSALYLCASSLPASSYEQYFGPGTRLTVT.

This chain links TRBV6-5 with TRBJ2-1; possible D gene TRBD2, 5 bases. CDR1 and CDR2 (germline): MNHEY, SVGAGI. Trimming removed 3 bases from V and 3 bases from J, with 9 bases in between. The CDR3 is made up of 14 amino acids. CDR3 coding DNA: TGTGCCAGCAGTTATCAGCGGAACTACAATGAGCAGTTCTTC. It translates to CASSYQRNYNEQFF.

V usage is TRBV29-1 and J usage is TRBJ1-2, with D perhaps matching TRBD1 (5 bases). V lost 3 bases, J lost 8 bases, and 10 bases lay in between. CDR3 size: 11 residues. Germline V CDR1 and CDR2: SQVTM, ANQGSEA. The CDR3 protein is CSVDGQNGYTF. The CDR3 DNA sequence: TGCAGCGTTGACGGACAAAACGGCTACACCTTC.

This clone was counted only a few times. V gene TRBV14 combines with J gene TRBJ1-6, with D perhaps matching TRBD1 (5 bases). CDR1 and CDR2 (germline): SGHDN, FVKESK. V gave up 4 bases and J gave up 11 bases, with 15 bases separating them. This CDR3 has 14 residues. The CDR3 region is CASSPLQGGTPLHF. In DNA, the CDR3 is TGTGCCAGCAGCCCTCTGCAGGGAGGAACACCCCTCCACTTT.